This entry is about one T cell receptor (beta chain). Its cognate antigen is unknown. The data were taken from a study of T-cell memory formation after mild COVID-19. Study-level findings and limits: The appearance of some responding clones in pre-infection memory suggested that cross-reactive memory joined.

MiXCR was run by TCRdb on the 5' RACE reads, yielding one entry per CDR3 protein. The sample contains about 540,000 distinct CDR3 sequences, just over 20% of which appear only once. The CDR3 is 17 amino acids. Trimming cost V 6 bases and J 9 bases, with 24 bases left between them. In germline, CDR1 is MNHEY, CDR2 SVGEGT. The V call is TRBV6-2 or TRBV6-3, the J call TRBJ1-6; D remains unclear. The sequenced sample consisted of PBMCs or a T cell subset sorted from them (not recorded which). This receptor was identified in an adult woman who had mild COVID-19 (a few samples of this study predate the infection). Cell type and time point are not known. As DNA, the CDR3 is TGTGCCAGCAGCCCCCCAAGGATCTCCCCGTTAATTTCACCCCTCCACTTT. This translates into CASSPPRISPLISPLHF.